This passage covers 8 T cell receptor beta chains from one sample sequenced in a study of blood T cells in healthy people across ages. Primed by a sample-barcoded 5' primer and a J-beta primer mix, a second PCR proceeded for 7 to 11 cycles. TCRdb recomputed calls from the 5' RACE reads with MiXCR, one row per CDR3 protein. Of 1.5 million to 2 million distinct CDR3 sequences listed, about 50% are singletons. The sample consisted of blood. These TCRs come from a woman between 40 and 55 years old in good health.

V is TRBV14 and J is TRBJ2-1; 8 bases are shared with TRBD2. Trimming took 5 bases from V and 3 from J; bases not matched to a gene: 6. Germline CDR1 reads SGHDN; CDR2 reads FVKESK. There are 15 residues in the CDR3. In DNA form, the CDR3 reads TGTGCCAGCAGCGAACTAGCGGCGTACTACAATGAGCAGTTCTTC. Translating gives CASSELAAYYNEQFF.

The chain employs TRBV4-3 and TRBJ2-6; D might be TRBD2 (5 bases). Germline lookup yields CDR1 LGHNA and CDR2 YSLEER. V gave up 0 bases and J gave up 2 bases, with 11 bases separating them. The CDR3 extends over 17 amino acids. The CDR3 protein is CASSQDYGETGANVLTF. The CDR3 DNA reads as TGCGCCAGCAGCCAAGATTACGGGGAGACTGGGGCCAACGTCCTGACTTTC.

This sequence joins TRBV4-3 and TRBJ2-7; D assignment may be TRBD1 or TRBD2 (5 bases each). The J call may be faulty, since TRBJ2-5 better matches the DNA end. Germline assignment: CDR1 LGHNA and CDR2 YSLEER. CDR3 size: 15 residues. In nucleotides, the CDR3 is TGCGCCAGCAGCCCCTGGGACGGCCCCCAAGAGACCCAGTACTTC. Its protein product is CASSPWDGPQETQYF.

The V and J genes are TRBV11-1 and TRBJ2-6, with D uncertain. CDR3 size: 17 residues. Germline CDR1 SGHAT, CDR2 FQDESV (reference sequence). Trimming took 1 base from V and 0 from J, leaving 10 bases between them. This chain's CDR3 is CASSLENRFSGANVLTF. CDR3 DNA sequence: TGTGCCAGCAGCTTAGAGAACAGATTCTCTGGGGCCAACGTCCTGACTTTC.

In its sample, this clonotype was seen a few times. The chain joins TRBV2 to TRBJ2-3, with TRBD2 matching 8 bases. The V and J ends lost 8 bases and 2 bases, in that order; junction bases with no gene match: 12. CDR3 size: 16 residues. The germline gives CDR1 SNHLY, CDR2 FYNNEI. The CDR3 reads CASRLSGLVVTDTQYF. In nucleotides, the CDR3 is TGTGCCAGCCGCCTGTCGGGACTAGTGGTCACAGATACGCAGTATTTT.

This clonotype was counted only a few times. The rearrangement joins TRBV6-2 or TRBV6-3 to TRBJ2-7; D is unresolved. The CDR3 has 13 residues. V gave up 7 bases and J gave up 1 base, with 11 bases separating them. CDR1 is MNHEY and CDR2 is SVGEGT in the germline V gene. CDR3: CASIGPMSYEQYF. CDR3 bases: TGTGCCAGCATCGGTCCGATGTCCTACGAGCAGTACTTC.

This clonotype appeared a few times. This rearrangement joins TRBV9 to TRBJ2-5, with a possible D match to TRBD1 (6 bases). CDR1 is SGDLS, CDR2 YYNGEE, per germline. V lost 5 bases and J lost 4, with 15 bases in between. There are 14 residues in the CDR3. The CDR3 DNA is TGTGCCAGCAGTCCCAGGACAGCCAGAGAGACCCAGTACTTC. Translated, it gives CASSPRTARETQYF.

J is TRBJ2-3 and V is TRBV24-1; weak D call: TRBD2 (5 bases). The V gene lost 3 bases and the J gene lost 2 bases, with 17 bases spanning the gap. This CDR3 has 17 residues. Germline V gene sequence: CDR1 KGHDR, CDR2 SFDVKD. Written as DNA, the CDR3 is TGTGCCACCAGTGATCTGCAGGTCGGGGAGACCACAGATACGCAGTATTTT. Its protein is CATSDLQVGETTDTQYF.